The next 18 T cell receptor beta chains were all read from a single sample in a study of OX40 agonist ivuxolimab in advanced cancers. Clones were sequenced by immunoSEQ multiplex PCR, and TCRdb holds only the in-frame ones, with some missing. Here the sample spans approximately 25,000 clones, 77% being singletons. Material: CD4+ or CD8+ T cells sorted from blood, obtained in a trial of the OX40 agonist ivuxolimab. These receptors came from an adult with an advanced solid tumor such as melanoma, head and neck, liver or kidney cancer.

The chain links TRBV6-5 to TRBJ1-1; 8 positions match TRBD1. Looked up from germline, CDR1 is MNHEY and CDR2 is SVGAGI. This CDR3 is 12 amino acids long. The junction had 9 bases not matched to a gene; V was cut back by 7 bases and J by 11 bases. The CDR3 sequence is CASTDRGFSAFF. The CDR3 DNA sequence: TGTGCCAGCACTGACAGGGGCTTTTCGGCTTTCTTT.

The chain is built from TRBV5-3 and TRBJ1-3, with D hard to call. Being an ORF, TRBV5-3 has a function that is uncertain. Trimming cost V 3 bases and J 10 bases, with 14 bases left between them. There are 13 residues in the CDR3. The CDR3 spells CARSYLSDSTIYF. The CDR3 DNA is TGTGCCAGAAGCTACCTCTCTGATTCGACCATATATTTT.

This chain joins TRBV6-6 and TRBJ2-2, with TRBD1 matching 9 bases. Germline assignment: CDR1 MNHNY and CDR2 SVGAGI (reference sequence). The CDR3 runs to 15 residues. J gave up 5 bases and V 2 bases, and 3 bases lay outside the gene matches. Here the CDR3 reads CASSYGQGRTGELFF. The CDR3 DNA reads TGTGCCAGCAGTTACGGACAGGGGAGGACCGGGGAGCTGTTTTTT.

The genes are TRBV10-3 and TRBJ2-3, with D hard to call. Trimming left V 3 bases short and J 6 bases short, with 4 bases between. CDR3 length: 11 residues. Germline V CDR1 and CDR2: ENHRY, SYGVKD. The CDR3 sequence is CAISDGDTQYF. CDR3 DNA sequence: TGTGCCATCAGTGATGGGGATACGCAGTATTTT.

In its sample, this clone was seen a few times. The rearrangement joins TRBV4-3 to TRBJ2-7; 11 positions agree with TRBD2. V was clipped by 4 bases and J by 4 bases; unmatched bases: 6. In germline, CDR1 is LGHNA, CDR2 YSLEER. CDR3 length: 15 amino acids. The CDR3 is CASSPGLAASYEQYF. The CDR3 bases are TGCGCCAGCAGCCCGGGACTAGCGGCATCTTACGAGCAGTACTTC.

The chain recombines TRBV6-1 with TRBJ2-5; 11 bases match TRBD2. Germline assignment: CDR1 MNHNS and CDR2 SASEGT. There are 18 residues in the CDR3. With 3 bases clipped from V and 0 bases from J, the junction kept 9 bases outside the gene matches. CDR3 DNA sequence: TGTGCCAGCAGTGAGGCTACTAGCGGGGGCCCCTACCAAGAGACCCAGTACTTC. Its translation is CASSEATSGGPYQETQYF.

The chain employs TRBV6-1 and TRBJ1-6; 7 bases agree with TRBD1. The V segment lost 4 bases and the J segment 3 bases; nucleotides outside the gene matches: 6. In germline, CDR1 is MNHNS, CDR2 SASEGT. The CDR3 is 16 amino acids. The CDR3 loop is CASSVGGQIYNSPLHF. CDR3 nucleotides: TGTGCCAGCAGTGTAGGGGGACAGATCTATAATTCACCCCTCCACTTT.

This clone was counted between two and nine times. J is TRBJ2-6 and V is TRBV15, with TRBD1 as a possible D gene (6 bases). V gave up 5 bases and J gave up 1 base, with 9 bases separating them. CDR1 and CDR2 from the germline V gene are LNHNV and YYDKDF (reference sequence). The CDR3 sequence is 15 residues long. Here the CDR3 reads CATSPDRSGANVLTF. CDR3 DNA sequence: TGTGCCACCAGCCCTGACAGGTCTGGGGCCAACGTCCTGACTTTC.

The chain has TRBV5-1 and TRBJ2-7; D is perhaps TRBD1 (6 bases). Per germline, CDR1 SGHRS and CDR2 YFSETQ. The ends were cut back, 3 bases at V and 2 bases at J, with 15 bases in the middle. The CDR3 has 15 residues. The CDR3 DNA reads as TGCGCCAGCAGCTGGACAACGGGACAACCCTACGAGCAGTACTTC. It translates to CASSWTTGQPYEQYF.

V and J are TRBV15 and TRBJ2-1, with D unclear. V was clipped by 0 bases and J by 5 bases, with 2 bases between them. The CDR3 consists of 12 residues. CDR1 and CDR2 from the germline V gene are LNHNV and YYDKDF (reference sequence). The CDR3, as DNA: TGTGCCACCAGCAGAGACAACAATGAGCAGTTCTTC. The encoded protein is CATSRDNNEQFF.

V is TRBV9 and J is TRBJ2-7; TRBD1 matches 8 bases. CDR1 is SGDLS and CDR2 is YYNGEE in the germline V gene. The junction had 4 bases not matched to a gene; V was cut back by 3 bases and J by 2 bases. The CDR3 length is 14 residues. The CDR3 sequence: CASSGGTGPYEQYF. The DNA for the CDR3 is TGTGCCAGCAGCGGTGGGACAGGCCCCTACGAGCAGTACTTC.

This clone has only one observation. The chain joins TRBV2 to TRBJ2-7; 7 bases are shared with TRBD2. With V trimmed by 4 bases and J by 4 bases, 7 bases remained unmatched. The CDR3 has 14 residues. Germline V CDR1 and CDR2: SNHLY, FYNNEI. Written as DNA, the CDR3 is TGTGCCAGCAGTGGGGAGGGGTGGACATACGAGCAGTACTTC. This encodes CASSGEGWTYEQYF.

The chain is built from TRBV7-9 and TRBJ2-1; tentatively, D is TRBD2 (5 bases). There are 15 residues in the CDR3. Germline V CDR1 and CDR2: SEHNR, FQNEAQ (reference sequence). V was clipped by 4 bases and J by 1 base, with 11 bases between them. The CDR3: CASSSRTGSYNEQFF. CDR3 nucleotide sequence: TGTGCCAGCAGCTCCCGGACTGGTTCCTACAATGAGCAGTTCTTC.

CDR3 amino acids: CASSKGTSVGYTF. CDR3 bases: TGTGCCAGCAGTAAAGGGACTTCCGTCGGCTACACCTTC. The V gene is TRBV27, the J gene TRBJ1-2; a possible D gene is TRBD1 (5 bases). This CDR3 contains 13 residues. Germline V gives CDR1 MNHEY, CDR2 SMNVEV (reference sequence). The V end was cut by 5 bases, the J end by 8 bases, with 15 bases between.

The chain recombines TRBV9 with TRBJ2-1; 9 bases line up with TRBD1. CDR1 and CDR2 from the germline V gene are SGDLS and YYNGEE. This CDR3 has 13 amino acids. Trimming removed 4 bases from V and 8 bases from J; junction bases left unmatched: 4. Written as DNA, the CDR3 is TGTGCCAGCAGCCAGTGGACAGGGGATGAGCAGTTCTTC. Translated: CASSQWTGDEQFF.

The chain combines TRBV7-2 with TRBJ2-1, with TRBD2 identical over 10 bases. CDR3 size: 13 residues. Germline assignment: CDR1 SGHTA and CDR2 FQGNSA. Unmatched junction bases numbered 5, after V lost 5 bases and J lost 10 bases. CDR3 region: CASSTRAGGEQFF. Here the CDR3 DNA reads TGTGCCAGCAGCACCCGAGCGGGAGGGGAGCAGTTCTTC.

V gene TRBV2 combines with J gene TRBJ2-7, with D perhaps TRBD1 or TRBD2 (5 bases each). CDR3 length: 13 amino acids. Deletions cut 7 bases from V and 0 bases from J, with 10 bases between. In germline, CDR1 is SNHLY, CDR2 FYNNEI. Here the CDR3 reads CASTGTASYEQYF. The CDR3 nucleotides read TGTGCCAGCACCGGGACGGCCTCCTACGAGCAGTACTTC. Complete variable domain (other parts from reference TRBV2 and TRBJ2-7): EPEVTQTPSHQVTQMGQEVILRCVPISNHLYFYWYRQILGQKVEFLVSFYNNEISEKSEIFDDQFSVERPDGSNFTLKIRSTKLEDSAMYFCASTGTASYEQYFGPGTRLTVT.

This chain uses TRBV7-2 with TRBJ1-5; no definite D call. Germline lookup yields CDR1 SGHTA and CDR2 FQGNSA. V was trimmed by 3 bases and J by 9 bases, leaving 15 bases between them. This CDR3 region has 14 residues. Written as DNA, the CDR3 is TGTGCCAGCAGCTTGTCCGGGTCCGGAAGGCCCCAGCATTTT. It is translated as CASSLSGSGRPQHF.